A selection of T cell receptor beta chains follows, all from one sample in a study of blood T cell repertoires in COVID-19. Only in-frame clones appear in the TCRdb table, and some are missing; sequencing was by immunoSEQ multiplex PCR. This table has about 140,000 clones, roughly four fifths appearing once. The sequenced sample was PBMCs or T cells enriched from blood (not recorded which). These receptor sequences come from a woman between 50 and 59 years old with acute COVID-19. Each CDR3 is given with its conserved first and last residue. A D gene is named only where the DNA matches it firmly. Clone size is stated in some rows and not others, as once, few, many or a class when expanded.

clone size,J gene,D gene,V gene,CDR3 DNA,CDR3 protein
.,TRBJ2-1,TRBD2,TRBV9,TGTGCCAGCAGCAGCGCCCCCCTGCGGGAGGCTGAGCAGTTCTTC,CASSSAPLREAEQFF
.,TRBJ1-5,TRBD1,TRBV5-6,TGTGCCAGCAGCTCCGGGACAGCAAGGAATCAGCCCCAGCATTTT,CASSSGTARNQPQHF
.,TRBJ1-1,.,TRBV10-2,TGCGCCAGCCGCGAGTCAGGGGCCATGAACACTGAAGCTTTCTTT,CASRESGAMNTEAFF
.,TRBJ2-7,.,TRBV7-2,TGTGCCAGCAGCTTGGGTGGACCGGAGGACGAGCAGTACTTC,CASSLGGPEDEQYF
.,TRBJ2-2,.,TRBV30,TGTGCCTGGAGTGTATTGGGGACTGACACCGGGGAGCTGTTTTTT,CAWSVLGTDTGELFF
.,TRBJ2-1,TRBD2,TRBV7-3,TGTGCCAGCAGCTTAGAGGGAGGGCCTTACAATGAGCAGTTCTTC,CASSLEGGPYNEQFF
once,TRBJ2-7,TRBD2,TRBV13,TGTGCCAGCAGCTTAGGGCTAGCGGAATACGAGCAGTACTTC,CASSLGLAEYEQYF
.,TRBJ2-7,.,TRBV24-1,TGTGCCACCAGTGATCCTGGGGCCCCCTACGAGCAGTACTTC,CATSDPGAPYEQYF
.,TRBJ1-1,TRBD1,TRBV18,TGTGCCAGCTCACCCTACGGACAGGCGAACACTGAAGCTTTCTTT,CASSPYGQANTEAFF
.,TRBJ1-4,TRBD1,TRBV9,TGTGCCAGCAGCCTCTCAGGGACAGGGCACGAAAAACTGTTTTTT,CASSLSGTGHEKLFF
.,TRBJ2-7,.,TRBV5-1,TGCGCCAGCACTCCGGAGGTCGGGAACTCCTACGAGCAGTACTTC,CASTPEVGNSYEQYF
.,TRBJ2-6,.,TRBV19,TGTGCCAGTAGGGTCCCACAGACGAGCTCTGGGGCCAACGTCCTGACTTTC,CASRVPQTSSGANVLTF
.,TRBJ2-5,.,TRBV29-1,TGCAGCGGGGATGGGGGGAGTTTAAAAGAGACCCAGTACTTC,CSGDGGSLKETQYF
.,TRBJ2-2,TRBD1,TRBV5-1,TGCGCCAGCAGCAAAAGGATACAGGGGACGAACACCGGGGAGCTGTTTTTT,CASSKRIQGTNTGELFF
.,TRBJ1-1,TRBD1,TRBV12-3/TRBV12-4,TGTGCCAGCACCATGGACAGGAGCACTGAAGCTTTCTTT,CASTMDRSTEAFF
.,TRBJ2-3,TRBD1,TRBV19,TGTGCCACCGGGGACAGGGCTAGCACAGATACGCAGTATTTT,CATGDRASTDTQYF
.,TRBJ1-1,.,TRBV6-5,TGTGCCAGCAGTTACTCGAAATTCCCGGTGAACACTGAAGCTTTCTTT,CASSYSKFPVNTEAFF
.,TRBJ1-4,.,TRBV6-5,TGTGCCAGCAGCACCGGAGGTGTGTTGTTTTTT,CASSTGGVLFF
.,TRBJ1-2,.,TRBV28,TGTGCCAGCAGCACGGGGAACTATGGCTACACCTTC,CASSTGNYGYTF
.,TRBJ1-2,TRBD1,TRBV4-1,TGCGCCAGCAGCTTCGACAGGGCAACAAACTATGGCTACACCTTC,CASSFDRATNYGYTF
many,TRBJ2-2,TRBD2,TRBV19,TGTGCCAGTAGTCCTGAGCTGAGCGGGAGCACCGGGGAGCTGTTTTTT,CASSPELSGSTGELFF
.,TRBJ2-1,.,TRBV7-3,TGTGCCAGCAGCTTACCACCTAGCAGTGAGCAGTTCTTC,CASSLPPSSEQFF
few,TRBJ1-5,.,TRBV24-1,TGTGCCACCAGTTCAGGGTGGGGACAGCCCCAGCATTTT,CATSSGWGQPQHF
once,TRBJ2-5,TRBD2,TRBV7-9,TGTGCCAGCAGCTTGACCTGGACTAGCGGGAGTGAGAAGACCCAGTACTTC,CASSLTWTSGSEKTQYF
.,TRBJ2-1,TRBD2,TRBV29-1,TGCAGCGTTCTCCTCAAACCCGGGACTAGCAGGAATGAGCAGTTCTTC,CSVLLKPGTSRNEQFF
.,TRBJ1-2,.,TRBV5-8,TGTGCCAGCAGCTTGGGGGGCGTACCAGGCTACACCTTC,CASSLGGVPGYTF
.,TRBJ2-6,.,TRBV7-8,TGTGCCAGCAGGCCAATGGCGGGGTCTGGGGCCAACGTCCTGACTTTC,CASRPMAGSGANVLTF
.,TRBJ2-7,.,TRBV11-2,TGTGCCAGCAGCTTAGATTCTTACGAGCAGTACTTC,CASSLDSYEQYF
.,TRBJ2-7,.,TRBV29-1,TGCAGCGTTGCCGAGGGCCTCTACGAGCAGTACTTC,CSVAEGLYEQYF
.,TRBJ1-4,TRBD1,TRBV6-5,TGTGCCAGCAGTTGGGGGACAGGTGAAAAACTGTTTTTT,CASSWGTGEKLFF
.,TRBJ2-3,.,TRBV19,TGTGCCAGTACCATGACACATAGCACAGATACGCAGTATTTT,CASTMTHSTDTQYF
.,TRBJ2-5,.,TRBV30,TGTGCCTGGAGTGGACAGTACGGGGAGACCCAGTACTTC,CAWSGQYGETQYF
.,TRBJ2-1,TRBD2,TRBV4-2,TGTGCCAGCAGCCAAGTAGCAATAGCGGGAGGGAAAGAGCAGTTCTTC,CASSQVAIAGGKEQFF
.,TRBJ2-4,TRBD1,TRBV27,TGTGCCAGCAGTTCAACCGGGACAGGGGAAAACATTCAGTACTTC,CASSSTGTGENIQYF
.,TRBJ2-1,.,TRBV13,TGTGCCAGCAGCTTAGGCTCGCGTTCCGAGCAGTTCTTC,CASSLGSRSEQFF
.,TRBJ1-5,.,TRBV5-8,TGTGCCAGCAGCTTTGGGCAGGGGATGTGGAATCAGCCCCAGCATTTT,CASSFGQGMWNQPQHF
.,TRBJ1-1,.,TRBV7-8,TGTGCCAGCAGCGCTAGGGCGGGTTTTTCGAACACTGAAGCTTTCTTT,CASSARAGFSNTEAFF
.,TRBJ2-1,TRBD2,TRBV6-5,TGTGCCAGCCTGTCTAGCGGGAATGAGCAGTTCTTC,CASLSSGNEQFF
.,TRBJ1-5,TRBD1,TRBV24-1,TGTGCCACCAGTGACAAGACAGGGGTCTACAATCAGCCCCAGCATTTT,CATSDKTGVYNQPQHF
.,TRBJ2-5,.,TRBV20-1,TGCAGTGCTAGTCGAAGGGACAACGTGCAAGAGACCCAGTACTTC,CSASRRDNVQETQYF
.,TRBJ2-1,TRBD1,TRBV6-5,TGTGCCAGCCATGGGACAGGGTCGTACAATGAGCAGTTCTTC,CASHGTGSYNEQFF
.,TRBJ1-2,TRBD1,TRBV12-3/TRBV12-4,TGTGCCAGCAGCTTGGGACAGGGAAGAGGCTACACCTTC,CASSLGQGRGYTF
.,TRBJ2-2,TRBD2,TRBV19,TGTGCCAGTAAAACGGGGACTAGCGGGAGTTCAGGTACCGGGGAGCTGTTTTTT,CASKTGTSGSSGTGELFF
.,TRBJ2-1,TRBD2,TRBV20-1,TGCAGTGCTAGTGGGACTAGCGCCCACAATGAGCAGTTCTTC,CSASGTSAHNEQFF
.,TRBJ2-6,TRBD1,TRBV28,TGTGCCAGCAGTAGAACCGGGACAGGGAGGTCTGGGGCCAACGTCCTGACTTTC,CASSRTGTGRSGANVLTF
.,TRBJ1-1,TRBD1,TRBV5-1,TGCGCCAGCAGCAACCGGGACAGCCTAATGAACACTGAAGCTTTCTTT,CASSNRDSLMNTEAFF
.,TRBJ2-7,.,TRBV2,TGTGCCAGCAGTGAGGGTCCTCTGGAGCAGCAGTACTTC,CASSEGPLEQQYF
.,TRBJ2-7,TRBD1,TRBV3-1/TRBV3-2,TGTGCCAGCAGCCAAACCTGGGACAGGGCGAACGAGCAGTACTTC,CASSQTWDRANEQYF
once,TRBJ1-2,TRBD1,TRBV5-1,TGCGCCAGCAGCTCACAGGGACAGGAGGGCTACTATGGCTACACCTTC,CASSSQGQEGYYGYTF
.,TRBJ2-7,TRBD2,TRBV11-3,TGTGCCAGCCAAGCAGGGAGGGCCTACGAGCAGTACTTC,CASQAGRAYEQYF
few,TRBJ1-1,.,TRBV27,TGTGCCAGCACGGAGGGGACTGAAGCTTTCTTT,CASTEGTEAFF